The subject of this entry is one T cell receptor beta chain. Its antigen is undetermined. RNA was extracted with the RNeasy kit, and a quantity of roughly 0.5 to 1 ug was reverse transcribed using random hexamers. The immunoSEQ assay covered 54 Vbeta and 13 Jbeta segments for CDR3. TCRdb passed the immunoSEQ multiplex PCR reads through MiXCR, listing each CDR3 protein once. In the table there are about 120,000 distinct CDR3 sequences, about 92% of which are singletons. Relapsing-remitting disease, either stable or active, was present in the multiple sclerosis controls, who were treatment-naive patients. TEMRA cells were FACS-enriched, unlike CD8+ and CD4+ T cells, which were negatively isolated. This CDR3 comprises 15 residues. Germline CDR1 is LGHDT and CDR2 is YNNKEL (reference sequence). V was shortened by 4 bases and J by 5 bases, with 17 bases between the two germline ends. The data derive from a study of CD8 T cells in Susac syndrome.

Regarding the study as a whole: Only a relatively small number of individuals were included in the TCR sequencing and HLA analysis.

The TCR was taken from a human donor with multiple sclerosis. Sequencing was carried out using CD4+ T cells from PBMCs. The genes are TRBV3-1 and TRBJ1-2; unclear D gene. This CDR3 is CASSPDGSKLYGYTF. The CDR3 nucleotides read TGTGCCAGCAGCCCGGACGGCAGCAAGTTATATGGCTACACCTTC.